The 15 T cell receptor beta chains presented below share a single source sample, sequenced in a study of T cell responses to AZD1222 COVID-19 vaccine (dated by TCRdb to about 2021). The meaning of the sample's time point label: about 28 days (+/-7) after the second vaccine dose. Libraries were prepared through the immunoSEQ multiplex PCR assay. As stored in TCRdb, this immuneACCESS dataset retains in-frame rearrangements with V and J assigned. A fraction of the clones does not appear; measured against another copy, unresolved V genes explain less than half of the discrepancy, and the remainder lacks a known reason. The sample contains approximately 84,000 clones, 80% to 90% of them found a single time. The top ten constitute about 2.5% of the sample. The sample consisted of peripheral blood, taken 28 days after the second AZD1222 dose. Every receptor here comes from an adult who received the AZD1222 COVID-19 vaccine.

The chain recombines TRBV3-1 (or the pseudogene TRBV3-2) with TRBJ2-3; 11 nucleotides align to TRBD2. The trim removed 1 base at V and 5 bases at J, leaving 11 bases unmatched. The germline CDR1 and CDR2 sequences are LGHDT and YNNKEL (reference sequence). The CDR3 is 18 residues long. The CDR3 region is CASSQAPTTSGIGDTQYF. The CDR3 DNA sequence: TGTGCCAGCAGCCAAGCTCCAACGACTAGCGGGATAGGAGATACGCAGTATTTT.

The V gene is TRBV6-5, the J gene TRBJ1-2; D is perhaps TRBD1 (5 bases). This CDR3 comprises 13 residues. Deletions cut 6 bases from V and 4 bases from J, with 12 bases between. Germline V lookup: CDR1 MNHEY, CDR2 SVGAGI. The CDR3 loop reads CASRPGRLYGYTF. CDR3 DNA: TGTGCCAGCAGGCCGGGACGGCTCTATGGCTACACCTTC.

The chain links TRBV15 to TRBJ2-3; 7 bases map to TRBD2. The CDR3 runs 16 residues. Per the germline V gene, CDR1 is LNHNV and CDR2 is YYDKDF (reference sequence). Trimming removed 1 base from V and 0 bases from J; junction bases left unmatched: 4. Written as DNA, the CDR3 is TGTGCCACCAGCAGAGCACGGCGGGGGAGCACAGATACGCAGTATTTT. It encodes CATSRARRGSTDTQYF.

The chain is built from TRBV11-2 and TRBJ1-1, with D perhaps TRBD1 (5 bases). The V and J ends lost 5 bases and 2 bases respectively, with 24 bases between them. The germline CDR1 and CDR2 sequences are SGHAT and FQNNGV. The length of the CDR3 is 18 residues. CDR3 sequence reads: CASSGAARGEGDNTEAFF. The DNA for the CDR3 is TGTGCCAGCAGCGGGGCAGCCCGCGGCGAGGGAGACAACACTGAAGCTTTCTTT.

The CDR3 reads CASSVGQVGDTQYF. The DNA for the CDR3 is TGTGCCAGCAGCGTAGGACAGGTTGGAGATACGCAGTATTTT. The rearrangement links TRBV9 to TRBJ2-3; maybe TRBD1 (6 bases). V lost 0 bases and J 5 bases, leaving 10 bases between the germline ends. The CDR3 has 14 residues. Germline V lookup: CDR1 SGDLS, CDR2 YYNGEE.

In its sample, this clone was seen once. V usage is TRBV7-6 and J usage is TRBJ1-3; maybe TRBD1 (6 bases). CDR1 SGHVS and CDR2 FNYEAQ come from the germline V gene. This CDR3 has 15 amino acids. Trimming pared 5 bases from V and 4 bases from J, leaving 15 bases between. The CDR3 bases are TGTGCCAGCAGCCCGGATCAGGGGTCAGGAAACACCATATATTTT. It codes for CASSPDQGSGNTIYF.

This chain uses TRBV6-5 with TRBJ2-7; 8 nucleotides align to TRBD1. V lost 6 bases to trimming and J lost 6 bases; unmatched junction nucleotides: 7. The CDR3 runs to 13 residues. Germline V lookup: CDR1 MNHEY, CDR2 SVGAGI. CDR3 amino acids: CASSDDRGGEQYF. Here the CDR3 DNA reads TGTGCCAGCAGCGACGACAGGGGTGGCGAGCAGTACTTC.

The genes are TRBV6-5 and TRBJ2-7; TRBD1 might be the D (6 bases). Trimming removed 6 bases at V and 2 bases at J, with 17 bases between. The length of the CDR3 is 15 residues. Germline V lookup: CDR1 MNHEY, CDR2 SVGAGI. The CDR3 sequence is CASRRQQGETYEQYF. The CDR3 DNA reads TGTGCCAGCAGACGACAACAGGGTGAAACCTACGAGCAGTACTTC.

V is TRBV25-1 and J is TRBJ2-3; 14 bases agree with TRBD2. Germline loops: CDR1 MGHDK, CDR2 SYGVNS. V was clipped by 6 bases and J by 4 bases; unmatched bases: 3. CDR3 size: 15 residues. The CDR3: CASSRTSGGPDTQYF. The CDR3 bases are TGTGCCAGCAGCCGGACTAGCGGGGGGCCAGATACGCAGTATTTT.

The chain is built from TRBV5-4 and TRBJ2-3, with TRBD2 identical over 8 bases. The germline gives CDR1 SGHNT, CDR2 YYREEE (reference sequence). This CDR3 is 16 amino acids long. J gave up 8 bases and V 1 base, and 12 bases lay outside the gene matches. CDR3 sequence (DNA): TGTGCCAGCAGCTTGTCCGGGACTAGTGGGAGACCTACGCAGTATTTT. It yields the protein CASSLSGTSGRPTQYF.

CDR3 nucleotides: TGTGCCAGCAGCCAAGATGGATCCATGGCCGGGGGAAAAAAAAGGAACACCGGGGAGCTGTTTTTT. Protein product: CASSQDGSMAGGKKRNTGELFF. V and J are TRBV14 and TRBJ2-2, with D perhaps matching TRBD2 (6 bases). CDR3 length: 22 amino acids. Trimming removed 0 bases at V and 1 base at J, with 27 bases between. CDR1 and CDR2 from the germline V gene are SGHDN and FVKESK.

The chain joins TRBV7-3 to TRBJ2-1; TRBD2 matches 10 bases. The CDR3 consists of 15 residues. The germline V gene has CDR1 SGHTA and CDR2 FQGTGA. Trimming took 5 bases from V and 7 from J; bases not matched to a gene: 8. The CDR3 reads CASSPGSGRGNEQFF. CDR3 bases: TGTGCCAGCAGCCCCGGCAGCGGGAGGGGAAATGAGCAGTTCTTC.

The chain links TRBV3-1 (or the pseudogene TRBV3-2) to TRBJ2-5; D is ambiguous. Germline loops: CDR1 LGHDT, CDR2 YNNKEL (reference sequence). V dropped 3 bases and J dropped 2 bases, with 4 bases sitting between them. The CDR3 spans 12 residues. This CDR3 is CASSQFQETQYF. In nucleotides, the CDR3 is TGTGCCAGCAGCCAGTTTCAAGAGACCCAGTACTTC.

The rearrangement uses TRBV5-1 and TRBJ2-1; 9 nucleotides match TRBD2. V was pared by 6 bases and J by 7 bases, with 11 bases of the junction left unmatched. The CDR3 contains 15 residues. Germline CDR1 is SGHRS and CDR2 is YFSETQ. CDR3 DNA: TGCGCCAGCAACTCCCATAGCGGGAGTATAAATGAGCAGTTCTTC. Protein sequence: CASNSHSGSINEQFF.

The rearrangement links TRBV12-5 to TRBJ1-5; TRBD1 matches 8 bases. The germline V gene has CDR1 LGHNT and CDR2 FRNRAP. V lost 5 bases and J lost 3; bases outside the gene matches: 6. The CDR3 loop spans 15 amino acids. The DNA of the CDR3 is TGTGCTAGTGGTCCCGGGGGACAGGTCAATCAGCCCCAGCATTTT. Translating gives CASGPGGQVNQPQHF.